Below, 8 T cell receptor beta chains from the same sample are listed, as sequenced in a study of T-cell reconstitution after alpha-beta-depleted transplantation in children. Preparation of the TCRbeta library was carried out with unique molecular identifiers. TCRdb passed the PCR reads through MiXCR, listing each CDR3 protein once. Here the sample spans a few hundred thousand distinct CDR3 sequences, 13% being singletons. Here the sequenced sample was PBMCs, mostly from graft donor cells, taken 360 days after TCRalphabeta/CD19-depleted stem cell transplant. The receptors here all came from a male patient aged 10 to 17 who had a stem cell transplant for acute myeloid leukemia, so the T cells may come from the graft donor.

J is TRBJ1-1 and V is TRBV4-3; D gene ambiguous. The CDR3 covers 15 residues. Per the germline V gene, CDR1 is LGHNA and CDR2 is YSLEER. V was pared by 0 bases and J by 1 base, with 9 bases between. In DNA form, the CDR3 reads TGCGCCAGCAGCCAAGATGTACTCCCGAACACTGAAGCTTTCTTT. Translation gives CASSQDVLPNTEAFF.

As regards this clonotype: The final CDR3 position lacks the conserved phenylalanine or tryptophan, pointing to a likely read error. CDR3 nucleotides: TGTGCCTGGAGTGGGCTCGGGGCGGCGACCCAGTACGTC. Amino acids: CAWSGLGAATQYV. This chain joins TRBV30 and TRBJ2-5; the D gene could be TRBD1 or TRBD2 (5 bases each). The CDR3 has 13 residues. Germline CDR1 GTSNPN, CDR2 SVGIG (reference sequence). V lost 1 base to trimming and J lost 7 bases, with 13 bases between them.

The chain couples TRBV25-1 to TRBJ1-5; D unresolved. Germline lookup yields CDR1 MGHDK and CDR2 SYGVNS. V lost 4 bases and J lost 7, with 8 bases in between. The CDR3 is made up of 12 amino acids. Here the CDR3 reads CASSGSGQPQHF. Here the CDR3 DNA reads TGTGCCAGCAGTGGGTCTGGGCAGCCCCAGCATTTT.

This clonotype was seen only a few times. The chain combines TRBV28 with TRBJ2-7; weak D call: TRBD1 (6 bases). The V and J ends lost 6 bases and 4 bases respectively, with 13 bases between them. Germline CDR1 reads MDHEN; CDR2 reads SYDVKM. The CDR3 loop spans 13 amino acids. This chain's CDR3 is CASRGTTEYEQYF. CDR3 bases: TGTGCCAGCAGGGGGACAACTGAATACGAGCAGTACTTC.

The chain joins TRBV9 to TRBJ1-1; 7 bases fit TRBD1. The CDR3 runs to 18 residues. V lost 3 bases, J lost 3 bases, and 17 bases stayed unmatched. Looked up from germline, CDR1 is SGDLS and CDR2 is YYNGEE. The CDR3 nucleotides are TGTGCCAGCAGCGGGTCAGGGGACAGAACCTTTAGGGACACTGAAGCTTTCTTT. This translates into CASSGSGDRTFRDTEAFF.

This chain joins TRBV12-3 or TRBV12-4 and TRBJ2-7; a possible D gene is TRBD1 (6 bases). This CDR3 region has 13 residues. V shed 11 bases and J shed 4 bases, with 18 bases lying between them. CDR3 nucleotides: TGTGCCTCGTCGGGGACACTAGGGTACGAGCAGTACTTC. This gives the protein CASSGTLGYEQYF.

This clonotype was detected only a few times. This chain connects TRBV20-1 to TRBJ2-2; TRBD1 might be the D (6 bases). Germline V gene lookup returns CDR1 DFQATT and CDR2 SNEGSKA (reference sequence). Trimming stripped 7 bases from V and 1 base from J, with 10 bases between. The CDR3 sequence is 13 residues long. The CDR3 DNA is TGCAGTGTGGCACAGGGGAACACCGGGGAGCTGTTTTTT. Translation gives CSVAQGNTGELFF.

This clonotype was counted only a few times. The chain is built from TRBV15 and TRBJ2-7; possible D gene TRBD2, 5 bases. This CDR3 is built from 16 residues. Deletions cut 4 bases from V and 1 base from J, with 17 bases between. The germline V gene has CDR1 LNHNV and CDR2 YYDKDF (reference sequence). In DNA, the CDR3 is TGTGCCACCAGCACCCCGAGAGGGCTAGGGTCCTACGAGCAGTACTTC. Its translation: CATSTPRGLGSYEQYF.